This T cell receptor (beta chain) derives from a study of Ad26.COV2.S vaccination and SARS-CoV-2 variants. Clones were read by immunoSEQ multiplex PCR, and TCRdb kept only the in-frame ones, dropping some. The table has over 450,000 clones, 70% to 90% seen once. Germline V gene data show CDR1 as MNHEY and CDR2 as SMNVEV (reference sequence). Trimming cost V 4 bases and J 0 bases, with 9 bases left between them. The CDR3 is 15 residues long. As for treatment: some 20 received Ad26.COV2.S at low or high dose, single or two shots; roughly 5 received placebo; per-sample allocation not given. At day 63 after the first vaccine or placebo injection, samples were drawn.

The rearrangement joins TRBV27 to TRBJ2-2; D is possibly TRBD2 (6 bases). The clonotype was recovered from a person between 18 and 60 years old who received the Ad26.COV2.S COVID-19 vaccine or a placebo. The sequencing used peripheral blood, collected in a trial of Ad26.COV2.S vaccine versus placebo. The CDR3 sequence: CASSYGTSNTGELFF. The DNA of the CDR3 is TGTGCCAGCAGTTATGGGACTTCGAACACCGGGGAGCTGTTTTTT.